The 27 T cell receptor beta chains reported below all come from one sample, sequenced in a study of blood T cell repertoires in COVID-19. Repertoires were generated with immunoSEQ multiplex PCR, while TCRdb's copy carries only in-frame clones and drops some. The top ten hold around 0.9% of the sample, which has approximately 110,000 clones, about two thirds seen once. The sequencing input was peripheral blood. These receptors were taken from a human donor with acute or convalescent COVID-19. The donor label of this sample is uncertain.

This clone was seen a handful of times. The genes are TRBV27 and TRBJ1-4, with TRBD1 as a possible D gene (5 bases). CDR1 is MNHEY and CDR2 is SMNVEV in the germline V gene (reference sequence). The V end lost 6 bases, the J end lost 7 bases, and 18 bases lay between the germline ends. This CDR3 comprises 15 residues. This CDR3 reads CASSQGPTSLEKLFF. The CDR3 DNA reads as TGTGCCAGCAGCCAGGGCCCCACAAGCCTTGAAAAACTGTTTTTT.

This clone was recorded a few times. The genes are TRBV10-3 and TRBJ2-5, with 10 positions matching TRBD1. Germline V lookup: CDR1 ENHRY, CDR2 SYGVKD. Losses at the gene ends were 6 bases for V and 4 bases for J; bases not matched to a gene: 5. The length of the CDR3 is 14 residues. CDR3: CAISPDRGSETQYF. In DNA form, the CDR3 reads TGTGCCATCAGCCCGGACAGGGGGTCAGAGACCCAGTACTTC.

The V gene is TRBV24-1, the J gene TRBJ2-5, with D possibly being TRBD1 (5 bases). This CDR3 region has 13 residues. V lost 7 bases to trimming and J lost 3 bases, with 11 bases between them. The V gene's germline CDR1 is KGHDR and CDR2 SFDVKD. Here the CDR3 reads CATREKGEETQYF. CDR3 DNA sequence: TGTGCCACCAGGGAGAAAGGGGAAGAGACCCAGTACTTC.

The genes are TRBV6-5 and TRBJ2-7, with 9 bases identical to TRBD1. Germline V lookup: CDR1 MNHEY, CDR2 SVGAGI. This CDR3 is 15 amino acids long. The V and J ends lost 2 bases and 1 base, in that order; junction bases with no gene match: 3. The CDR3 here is CASSYQGQGSYEQYF. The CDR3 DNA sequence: TGTGCCAGCAGTTACCAGGGACAGGGATCCTACGAGCAGTACTTC.

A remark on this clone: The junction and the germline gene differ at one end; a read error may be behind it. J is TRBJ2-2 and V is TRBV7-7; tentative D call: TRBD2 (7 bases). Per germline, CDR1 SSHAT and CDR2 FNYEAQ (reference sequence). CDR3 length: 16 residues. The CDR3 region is CASSSRIGGDTGELFF. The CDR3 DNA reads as TGTGCTAGCAGCTCGCGCATAGGGGGGGACACCGGGGAGCTGTTTTTT.

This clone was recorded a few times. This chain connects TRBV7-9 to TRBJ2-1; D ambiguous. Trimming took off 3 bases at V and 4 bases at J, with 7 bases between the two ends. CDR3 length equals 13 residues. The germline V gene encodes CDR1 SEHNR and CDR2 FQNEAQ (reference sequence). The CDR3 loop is CASSFGEYNEQFF. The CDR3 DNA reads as TGTGCCAGCAGCTTCGGAGAGTACAATGAGCAGTTCTTC.

The CDR3 here is CASSLRDRQGQETQYF. The CDR3 nucleotides read TGTGCCAGCAGCCTAAGGGACAGGCAGGGCCAAGAGACCCAGTACTTC. The chain is built from TRBV11-3 and TRBJ2-5; 8 nucleotides agree with TRBD1. Germline V gene sequence: CDR1 SGHNT, CDR2 YENEEA. Trimming at V came to 5 bases and at J to 1 base, leaving 9 bases not matched to a gene. This CDR3 spans 16 amino acids.

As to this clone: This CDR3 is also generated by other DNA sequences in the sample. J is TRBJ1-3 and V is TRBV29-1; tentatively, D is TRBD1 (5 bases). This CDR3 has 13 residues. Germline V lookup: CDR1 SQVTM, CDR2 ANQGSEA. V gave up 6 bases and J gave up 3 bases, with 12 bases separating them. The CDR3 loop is CSVQRGSGNTIYF. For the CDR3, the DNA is TGCAGCGTCCAGCGGGGCAGTGGAAACACCATATATTTT.

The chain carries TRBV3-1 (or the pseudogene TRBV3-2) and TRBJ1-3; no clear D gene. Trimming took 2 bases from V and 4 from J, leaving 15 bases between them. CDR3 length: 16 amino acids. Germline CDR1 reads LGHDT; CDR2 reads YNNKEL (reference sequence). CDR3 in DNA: TGTGCCAGCAGCCAACAACAAACTAATCGCGGAAACACCATATATTTT. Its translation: CASSQQQTNRGNTIYF.

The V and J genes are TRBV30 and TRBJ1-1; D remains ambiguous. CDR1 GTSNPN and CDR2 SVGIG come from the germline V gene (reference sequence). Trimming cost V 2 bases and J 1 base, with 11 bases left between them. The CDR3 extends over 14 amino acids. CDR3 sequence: CAWSTFRGNTEAFF. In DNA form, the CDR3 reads TGTGCCTGGAGTACGTTTCGGGGGAACACTGAAGCTTTCTTT.

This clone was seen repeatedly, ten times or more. The DNA of the CDR3 is TGTGCCAGCAGCTTGGGGACAGGGGCCTACGAGCAGTACTTC. Protein sequence: CASSLGTGAYEQYF. The chain recombines TRBV5-6 with TRBJ2-7; the match to TRBD1 covers 9 bases. The CDR3 has 14 amino acids. V was clipped by 0 bases and J by 2 bases; unmatched bases: 0. From germline, CDR1 is SGHDT and CDR2 YYEEEE.

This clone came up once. The CDR3 region is CASSLSLNRVSSGANVLTF. The DNA for the CDR3 is TGTGCCAGCAGTTTATCCCTCAACAGGGTATCATCTGGGGCCAACGTCCTGACTTTC. The rearrangement joins TRBV27 to TRBJ2-6; perhaps TRBD1 as D (6 bases). CDR1 is MNHEY, CDR2 SMNVEV, per germline (reference sequence). The germline V and J ends were trimmed by 0 bases and 1 base, with 16 bases remaining between them. The CDR3 has 19 residues. Variable domain in full (rest from reference TRBV27 and TRBJ2-6): EAQVTQNPRYLITVTGKKLTVTCSQNMNHEYMSWYRQDPGLGLRQIYYSMNVEVTDKGDVPEGYKVSRKEKRNFPLILESPSPNQTSLYFCASSLSLNRVSSGANVLTFGAGSRLTVL.

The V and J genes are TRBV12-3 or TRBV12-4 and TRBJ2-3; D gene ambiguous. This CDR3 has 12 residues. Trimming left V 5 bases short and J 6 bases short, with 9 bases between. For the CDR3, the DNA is TGTGCCAGCAGTCGACTGTCGGATACGCAGTATTTT. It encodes CASSRLSDTQYF.

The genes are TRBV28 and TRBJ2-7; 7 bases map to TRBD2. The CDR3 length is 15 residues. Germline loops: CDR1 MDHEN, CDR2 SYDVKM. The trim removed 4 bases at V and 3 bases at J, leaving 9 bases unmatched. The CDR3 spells CASSSPPSGVYEQYV. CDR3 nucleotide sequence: TGTGCCAGCAGTTCCCCCCCGAGCGGGGTCTACGAGCAGTACGTC.

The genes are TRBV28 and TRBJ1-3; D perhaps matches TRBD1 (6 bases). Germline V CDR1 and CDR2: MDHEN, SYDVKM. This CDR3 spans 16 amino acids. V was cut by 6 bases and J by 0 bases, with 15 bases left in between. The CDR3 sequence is CASSLGGGRSGNTIYF. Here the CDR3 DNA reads TGTGCCAGCAGCCTGGGGGGGGGCCGCTCTGGAAACACCATATATTTT.

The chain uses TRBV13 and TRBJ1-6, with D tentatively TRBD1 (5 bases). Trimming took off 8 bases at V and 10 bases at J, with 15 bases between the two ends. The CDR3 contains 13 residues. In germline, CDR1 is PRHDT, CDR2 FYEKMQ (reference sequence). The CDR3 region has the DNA TGTGCCAGCGACCGTCGGGGGGTATCACCCCTCCACTTT. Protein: CASDRRGVSPLHF.

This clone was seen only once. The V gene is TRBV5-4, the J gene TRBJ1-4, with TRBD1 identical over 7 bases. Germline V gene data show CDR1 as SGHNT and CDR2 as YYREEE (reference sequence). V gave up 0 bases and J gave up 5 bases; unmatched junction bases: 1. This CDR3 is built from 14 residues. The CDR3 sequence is CASSLADRNEKLFF. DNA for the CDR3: TGTGCCAGCAGCTTGGCGGACAGGAATGAAAAACTGTTTTTT.

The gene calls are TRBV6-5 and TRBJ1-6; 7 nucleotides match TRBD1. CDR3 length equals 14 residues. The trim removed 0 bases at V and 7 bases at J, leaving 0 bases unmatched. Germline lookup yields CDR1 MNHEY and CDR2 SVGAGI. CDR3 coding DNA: TGTGCCAGCAGTTACTCACAGGGGAATTCACCCCTCCACTTT. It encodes CASSYSQGNSPLHF.

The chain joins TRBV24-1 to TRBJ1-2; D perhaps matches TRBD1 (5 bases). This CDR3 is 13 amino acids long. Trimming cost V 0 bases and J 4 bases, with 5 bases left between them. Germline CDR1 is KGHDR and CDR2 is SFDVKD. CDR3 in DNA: TGTGCCACCAGTGATTTGCAGGGCTATGGCTACACCTTC. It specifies CATSDLQGYGYTF.

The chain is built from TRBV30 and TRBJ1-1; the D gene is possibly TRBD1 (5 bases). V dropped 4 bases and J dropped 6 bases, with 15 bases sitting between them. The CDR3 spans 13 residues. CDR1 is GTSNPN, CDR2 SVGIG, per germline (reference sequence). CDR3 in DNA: TGTGCCTGGAAGGGAAAGGGGATAGCTGAAGCTTTCTTT. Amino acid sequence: CAWKGKGIAEAFF.

The CDR3 reads CASSLGQGAEKLFF. The CDR3 DNA is TGCGCCAGCAGCTTAGGACAGGGGGCGGAAAAACTGTTTTTT. The rearrangement joins TRBV5-1 to TRBJ1-4, with 11 bases aligning to TRBD1. Germline V CDR1 and CDR2: SGHRS, YFSETQ. The length of the CDR3 is 14 residues. Germline trimming cut 2 bases from V and 8 bases from J; bases unmatched to any gene: 2.

The CDR3 DNA is TGTGCCAGCAGCGTATCAAGCGGGGGTCAAGAGACCCAGTACTTC. Its translation is CASSVSSGGQETQYF. The chain recombines TRBV9 with TRBJ2-5, with TRBD2 matching 8 bases. J lost 2 bases, V lost 1 base, and 4 bases had no gene match. This CDR3 is 15 amino acids long. Germline V gives CDR1 SGDLS, CDR2 YYNGEE.

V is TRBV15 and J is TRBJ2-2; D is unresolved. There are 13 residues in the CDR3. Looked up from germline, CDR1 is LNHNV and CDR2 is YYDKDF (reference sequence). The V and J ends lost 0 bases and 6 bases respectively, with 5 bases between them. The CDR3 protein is CATSRDPSGELFF. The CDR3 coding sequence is TGTGCCACCAGCAGAGATCCGTCCGGGGAGCTGTTTTTT. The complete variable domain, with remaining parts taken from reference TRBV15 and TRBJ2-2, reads DAMVIQNPRYQVTQFGKPVTLSCSQTLNHNVMYWYQQKSSQAPKLLFHYYDKDFNNEADTPDNFQSRRPNTSFCFLDIRSPGLGDTAMYLCATSRDPSGELFFGEGSRLTVL.

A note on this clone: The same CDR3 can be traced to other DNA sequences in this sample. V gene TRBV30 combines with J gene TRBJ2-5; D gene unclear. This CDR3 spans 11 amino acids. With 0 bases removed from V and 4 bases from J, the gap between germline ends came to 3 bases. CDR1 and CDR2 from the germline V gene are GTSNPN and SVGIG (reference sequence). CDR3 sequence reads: CAWSVLETQYF. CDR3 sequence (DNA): TGTGCCTGGAGTGTACTAGAGACCCAGTACTTC.

CDR3 in DNA: TGTGCCAGCAGCCTCCTCCGAGACAGGCCCTACGAGCAGTACGTC. It yields the protein CASSLLRDRPYEQYV. The chain employs TRBV5-6 and TRBJ2-7; D is perhaps TRBD1 (6 bases). The germline V and J ends were trimmed by 4 bases and 2 bases, with 16 bases remaining between them. The CDR3 contains 15 residues. Germline CDR1 and CDR2: SGHDT and YYEEEE.

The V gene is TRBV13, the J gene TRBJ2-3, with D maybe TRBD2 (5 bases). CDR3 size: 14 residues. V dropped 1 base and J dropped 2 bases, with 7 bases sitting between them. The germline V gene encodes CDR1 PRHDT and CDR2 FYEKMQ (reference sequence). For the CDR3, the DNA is TGTGCCAGCAGCTTAGCCGGGGACACAGATACGCAGTATTTT. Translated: CASSLAGDTDTQYF.

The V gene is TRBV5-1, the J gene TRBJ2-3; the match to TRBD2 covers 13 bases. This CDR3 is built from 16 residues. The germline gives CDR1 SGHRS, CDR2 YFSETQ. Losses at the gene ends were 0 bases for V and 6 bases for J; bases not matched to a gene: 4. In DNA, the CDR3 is TGCGCCAGCAGCTTGGACGGACTAGCGGGGGTTGATACGCAGTATTTT. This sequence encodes CASSLDGLAGVDTQYF.